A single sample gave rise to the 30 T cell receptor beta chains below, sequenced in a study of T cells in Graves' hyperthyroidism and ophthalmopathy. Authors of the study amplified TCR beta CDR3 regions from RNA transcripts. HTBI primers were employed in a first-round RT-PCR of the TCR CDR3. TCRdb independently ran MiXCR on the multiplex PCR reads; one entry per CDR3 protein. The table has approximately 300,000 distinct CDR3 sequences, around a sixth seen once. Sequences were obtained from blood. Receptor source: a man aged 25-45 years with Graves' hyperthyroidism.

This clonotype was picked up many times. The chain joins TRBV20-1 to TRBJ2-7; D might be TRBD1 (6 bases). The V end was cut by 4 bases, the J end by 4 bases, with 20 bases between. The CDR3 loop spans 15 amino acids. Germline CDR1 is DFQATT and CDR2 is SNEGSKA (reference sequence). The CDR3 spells CSATPGDEGSYEQYF. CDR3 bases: TGCAGTGCTACACCAGGGGACGAAGGTTCGTACGAGCAGTACTTC.

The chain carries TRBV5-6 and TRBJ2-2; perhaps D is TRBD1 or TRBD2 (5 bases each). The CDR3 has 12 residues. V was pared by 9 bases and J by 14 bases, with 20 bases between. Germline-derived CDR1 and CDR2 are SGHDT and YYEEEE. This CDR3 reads CATRRGSGKLFF. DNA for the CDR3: TGTGCCACTCGTAGGGGTTCGGGGAAACTGTTTTTT. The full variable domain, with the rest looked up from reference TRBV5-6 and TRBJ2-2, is DAGVTQSPTHLIKTRGQQVTLRCSPKSGHDTVSWYQQALGQGPQFIFQYYEEEERQRGNFPDRFSGHQFPNYSSELNVNALLLGDSALYLCATRRGSGKLFFGEGSRLTVL.

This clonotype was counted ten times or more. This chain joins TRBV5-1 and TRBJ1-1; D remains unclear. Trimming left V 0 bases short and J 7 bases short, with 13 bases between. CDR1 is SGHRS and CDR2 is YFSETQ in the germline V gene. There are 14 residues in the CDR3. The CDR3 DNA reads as TGCGCCAGCAGCTTGGGAACGGTCCCGTTTGAAGCTTTCTTT. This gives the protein CASSLGTVPFEAFF.

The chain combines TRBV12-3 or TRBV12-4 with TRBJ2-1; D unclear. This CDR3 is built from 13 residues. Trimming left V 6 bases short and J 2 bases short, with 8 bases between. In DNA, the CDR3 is TGTGCCAGCAGGCGTGACACCTACAATGAGCAGTTCTTC. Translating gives CASRRDTYNEQFF.

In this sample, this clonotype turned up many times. Written as DNA, the CDR3 is TGTGCCAGCAGCTCTAGAACCGGGACTAGCGGGAACCCCAGGTCCTACAATGAGCAGTTCTTC. It codes for CASSSRTGTSGNPRSYNEQFF. The chain employs TRBV11-3 and TRBJ2-1, with 13 nucleotides matching TRBD2. The junction had 16 bases not matched to a gene; V was cut back by 4 bases and J by 1 base. CDR1 is SGHNT, CDR2 YENEEA, per germline. The CDR3 totals 21 residues.

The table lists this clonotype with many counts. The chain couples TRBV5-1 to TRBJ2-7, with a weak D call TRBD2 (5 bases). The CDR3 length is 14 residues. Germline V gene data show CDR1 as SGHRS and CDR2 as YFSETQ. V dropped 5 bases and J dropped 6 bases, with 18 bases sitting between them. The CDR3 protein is CASRLELRVSEQYF. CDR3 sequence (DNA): TGCGCCAGCAGACTGGAATTGAGGGTTAGCGAGCAGTACTTC.

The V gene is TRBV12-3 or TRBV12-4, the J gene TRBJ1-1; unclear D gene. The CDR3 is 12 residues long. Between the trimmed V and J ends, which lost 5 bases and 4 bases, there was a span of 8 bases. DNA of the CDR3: TGTGCCAGCAGTCAACCGAGCACTGAAGCTTTCTTT. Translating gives CASSQPSTEAFF.

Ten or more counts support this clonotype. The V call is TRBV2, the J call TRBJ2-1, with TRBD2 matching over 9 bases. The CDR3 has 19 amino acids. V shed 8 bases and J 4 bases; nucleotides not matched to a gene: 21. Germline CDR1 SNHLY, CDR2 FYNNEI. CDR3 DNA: TGTGCCAGCTCCCCCTTAGGGGTTAGCGGGAGATCGCGTTACAATGAGCAGTTCTTC. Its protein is CASSPLGVSGRSRYNEQFF.

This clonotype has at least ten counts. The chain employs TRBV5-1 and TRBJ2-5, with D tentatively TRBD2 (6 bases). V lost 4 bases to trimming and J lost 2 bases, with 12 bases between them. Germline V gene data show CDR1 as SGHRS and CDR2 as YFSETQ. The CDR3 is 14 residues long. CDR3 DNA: TGCGCCAGCAGCGAAGGACGGGGGCAAGAGACCCAGTACTTC. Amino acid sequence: CASSEGRGQETQYF.

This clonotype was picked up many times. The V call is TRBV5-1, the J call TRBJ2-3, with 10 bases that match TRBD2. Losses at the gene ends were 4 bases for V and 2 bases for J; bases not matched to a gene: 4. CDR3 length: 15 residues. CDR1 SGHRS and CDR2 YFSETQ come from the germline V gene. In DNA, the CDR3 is TGCGCCAGCAGCCCGACTAGCGGGTACACAGATACGCAGTATTTT. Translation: CASSPTSGYTDTQYF.

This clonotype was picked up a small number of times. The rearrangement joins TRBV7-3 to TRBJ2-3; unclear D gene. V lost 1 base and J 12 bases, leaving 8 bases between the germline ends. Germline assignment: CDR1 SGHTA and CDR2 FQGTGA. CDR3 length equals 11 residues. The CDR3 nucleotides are TGTGCCAGCAGCTTAATGGGGATTCAGTATTTT. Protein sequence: CASSLMGIQYF.

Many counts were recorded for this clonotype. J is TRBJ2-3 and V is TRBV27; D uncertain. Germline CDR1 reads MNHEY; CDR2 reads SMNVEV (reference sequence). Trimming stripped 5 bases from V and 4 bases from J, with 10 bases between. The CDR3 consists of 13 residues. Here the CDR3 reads CASSRMPADTQYF. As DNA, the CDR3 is TGTGCCAGCAGTCGTATGCCGGCAGATACGCAGTATTTT.

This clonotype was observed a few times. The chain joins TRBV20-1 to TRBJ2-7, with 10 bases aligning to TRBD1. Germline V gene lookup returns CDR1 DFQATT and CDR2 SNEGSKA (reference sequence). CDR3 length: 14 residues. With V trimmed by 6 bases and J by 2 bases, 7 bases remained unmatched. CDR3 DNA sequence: TGCAGTGCATCGGGGACAGGGGACCCCTACGAGCAGTACTTC. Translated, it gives CSASGTGDPYEQYF.

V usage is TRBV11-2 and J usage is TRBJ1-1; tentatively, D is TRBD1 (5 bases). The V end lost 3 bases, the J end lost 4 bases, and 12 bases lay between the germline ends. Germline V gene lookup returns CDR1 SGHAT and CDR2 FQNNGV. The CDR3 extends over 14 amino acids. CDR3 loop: CASSFDSYLTEAFF. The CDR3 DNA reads TGTGCCAGCAGCTTCGACAGCTACCTCACTGAAGCTTTCTTT.

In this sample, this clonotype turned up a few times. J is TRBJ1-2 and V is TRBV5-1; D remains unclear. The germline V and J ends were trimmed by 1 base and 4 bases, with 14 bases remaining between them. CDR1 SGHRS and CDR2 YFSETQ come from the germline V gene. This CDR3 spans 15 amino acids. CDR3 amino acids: CASSLYSDYAYGYTF. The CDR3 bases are TGCGCCAGCAGCTTGTACTCAGATTACGCCTATGGCTACACCTTC.

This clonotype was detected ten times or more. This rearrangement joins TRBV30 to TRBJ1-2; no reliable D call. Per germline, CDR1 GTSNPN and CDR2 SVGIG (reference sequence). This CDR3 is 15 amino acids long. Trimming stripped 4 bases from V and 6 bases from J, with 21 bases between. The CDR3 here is CAWKGSARWFHGYTF. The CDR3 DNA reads TGTGCCTGGAAAGGTTCGGCCAGGTGGTTTCATGGCTACACCTTC.

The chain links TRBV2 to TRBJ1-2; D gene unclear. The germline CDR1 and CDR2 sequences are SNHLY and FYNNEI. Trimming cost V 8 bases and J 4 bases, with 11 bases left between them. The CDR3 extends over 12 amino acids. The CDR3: CASGREVYGYTF. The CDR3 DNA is TGTGCCAGCGGGCGGGAGGTCTATGGCTACACCTTC.

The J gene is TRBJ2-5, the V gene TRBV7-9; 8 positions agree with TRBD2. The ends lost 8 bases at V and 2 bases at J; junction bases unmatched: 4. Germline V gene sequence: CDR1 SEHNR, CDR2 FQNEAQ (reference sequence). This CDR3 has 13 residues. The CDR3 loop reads CASRRGGQETQYF. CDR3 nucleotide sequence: TGTGCCAGCCGCCGGGGGGGACAAGAGACCCAGTACTTC.

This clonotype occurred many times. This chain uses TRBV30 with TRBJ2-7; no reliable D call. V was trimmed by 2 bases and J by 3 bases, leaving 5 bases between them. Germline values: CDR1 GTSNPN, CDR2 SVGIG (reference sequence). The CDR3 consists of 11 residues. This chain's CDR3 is CAWSLNYEQYF. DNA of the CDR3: TGTGCCTGGAGTCTTAACTACGAGCAGTACTTC. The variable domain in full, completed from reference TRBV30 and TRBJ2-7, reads SQTIHQWPATLVQPVGSPLSLECTVEGTSNPNLYWYRQAAGRGLQLLFYSVGIGQISSEVPQNLSASRPQDRQFILSSKKLLLSDSGFYLCAWSLNYEQYFGPGTRLTVT.

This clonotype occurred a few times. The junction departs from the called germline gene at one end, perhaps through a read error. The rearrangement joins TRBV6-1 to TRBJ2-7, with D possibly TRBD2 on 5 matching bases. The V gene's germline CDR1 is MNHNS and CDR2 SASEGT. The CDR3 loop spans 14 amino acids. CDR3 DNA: TGTGCCAGCAGTGTCGGGATACGGTTCTACGAGCAGCACTTC. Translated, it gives CASSVGIRFYEQHF.

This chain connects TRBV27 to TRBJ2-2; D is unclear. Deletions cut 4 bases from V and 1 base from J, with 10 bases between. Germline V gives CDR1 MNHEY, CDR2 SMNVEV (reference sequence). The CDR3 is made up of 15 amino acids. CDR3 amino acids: CASSSSGVNTGELFF. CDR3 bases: TGTGCCAGCAGTTCCAGTGGTGTGAACACCGGGGAGCTGTTTTTT.

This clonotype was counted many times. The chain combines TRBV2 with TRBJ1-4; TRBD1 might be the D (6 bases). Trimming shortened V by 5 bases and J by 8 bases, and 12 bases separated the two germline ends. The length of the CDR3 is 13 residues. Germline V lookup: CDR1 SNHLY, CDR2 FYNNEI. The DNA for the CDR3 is TGTGCCAGCAGTCCTCCAACAGGGGAAAAACTGTTTTTT. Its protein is CASSPPTGEKLFF.

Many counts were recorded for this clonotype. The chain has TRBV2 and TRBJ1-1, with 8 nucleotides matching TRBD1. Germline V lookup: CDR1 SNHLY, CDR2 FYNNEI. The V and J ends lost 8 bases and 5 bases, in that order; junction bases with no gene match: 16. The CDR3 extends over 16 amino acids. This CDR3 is CASDPWTGMPGTEAFF. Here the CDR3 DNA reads TGTGCCAGCGACCCTTGGACAGGGATGCCGGGGACTGAAGCTTTCTTT.

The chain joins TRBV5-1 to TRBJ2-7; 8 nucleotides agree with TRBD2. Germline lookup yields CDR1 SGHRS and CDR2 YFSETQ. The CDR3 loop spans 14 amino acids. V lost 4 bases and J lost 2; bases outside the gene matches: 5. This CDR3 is CASSPAGVPYEQYF. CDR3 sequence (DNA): TGCGCCAGCAGCCCAGCGGGGGTTCCCTACGAGCAGTACTTC.

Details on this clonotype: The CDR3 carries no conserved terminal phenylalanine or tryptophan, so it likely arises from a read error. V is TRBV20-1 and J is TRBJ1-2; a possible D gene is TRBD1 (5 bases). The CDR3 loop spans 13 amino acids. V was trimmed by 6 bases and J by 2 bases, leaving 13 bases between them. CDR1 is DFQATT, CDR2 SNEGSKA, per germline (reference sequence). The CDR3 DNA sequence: TGCAGTGCACCGGTGGGGCAGAACTATGGCTACACCCTC. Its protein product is CSAPVGQNYGYTL.

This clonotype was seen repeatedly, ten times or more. CDR3 coding DNA: TGTGCCAGCAGTTACCACGGCAATGAGCAGTTCTTC. Translation: CASSYHGNEQFF. V and J are TRBV2 and TRBJ2-1; D gene unclear. V lost 5 bases, J lost 6 bases, and 8 bases lay in between. CDR1 is SNHLY and CDR2 is FYNNEI in the germline V gene. This CDR3 has 12 residues.

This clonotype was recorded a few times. In nucleotides, the CDR3 is TGCGCCAGCAGCTCCGGCAGGGGGTCTCTTGAACACGAGCAGTACTTC. Translated: CASSSGRGSLEHEQYF. V is TRBV5-1 and J is TRBJ2-7; 7 bases line up with TRBD1. The CDR3 has 16 amino acids. Looked up from germline, CDR1 is SGHRS and CDR2 is YFSETQ. After removal of 3 bases from V and 5 bases from J, the junction contained 14 bases not matched to a gene.

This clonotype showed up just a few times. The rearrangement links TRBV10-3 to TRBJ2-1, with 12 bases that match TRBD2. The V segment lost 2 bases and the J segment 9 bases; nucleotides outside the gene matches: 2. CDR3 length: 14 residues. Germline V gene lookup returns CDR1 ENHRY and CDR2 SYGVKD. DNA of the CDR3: TGTGCCATCAGTGAGAGACTAGCGGGAGCTGAGCAGTTCTTC. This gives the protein CAISERLAGAEQFF.

The CDR3 DNA is TGCAGTGCTGGGGAAGCGGCCCAGTACTTC. This gives the protein CSAGEAAQYF. The V and J genes are TRBV20-1 and TRBJ2-5; a possible D gene is TRBD2 (5 bases). CDR3 length equals 10 residues. The germline gives CDR1 DFQATT, CDR2 SNEGSKA (reference sequence). V shed 5 bases and J shed 9 bases, with 10 bases lying between them.

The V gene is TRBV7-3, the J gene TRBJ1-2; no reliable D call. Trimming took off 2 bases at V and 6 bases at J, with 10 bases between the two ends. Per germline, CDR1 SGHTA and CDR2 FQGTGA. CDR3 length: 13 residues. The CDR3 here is CASSLGRLDGYTF. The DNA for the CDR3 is TGTGCCAGCAGCTTAGGACGGCTTGATGGCTACACCTTC.